This T cell receptor (beta chain) was sequenced in a study of shared clonotypes between healthy human individuals. Study-wide points: Depth of sequencing was expected to influence donor clonotype sharing. The study generally estimated greater richness for naive than memory subsets. Unshared clonotypes carried lower generation probabilities than those common to all four donors.

It was CD45RO-negative cells, positively selected for CCR7, that made up naive CD8 cells, with terminally differentiated effector memory CD45RA+ cells excluded. Genomic DNA (from each subset) was split evenly across several immunoSEQ plates. Profiled with immunoSEQ multiplex PCR; TCRdb holds only in-frame clones, not every one. The data show 1.5 million to 2.5 million clones, about 95% seen once. Germline V gene sequence: CDR1 SGDLS, CDR2 YYNGEE. Trimming took 0 bases from V and 3 from J, leaving 6 bases between them. The CDR3 covers 13 residues. A remark on this clone: Its cognate antigen is unknown. Other DNA sequences from this sample encode an identical CDR3 as well.

Sequenced material: naive CD8+ T cells sorted from blood. The TCR comes from a man aged 18 to 29 in good health. The chain links TRBV9 to TRBJ2-5; possibly TRBD2 for D (6 bases). This CDR3 is CASSVAGEETQYF. The CDR3, as DNA: TGTGCCAGCAGCGTAGCGGGGGAAGAGACCCAGTACTTC.